This T cell receptor beta chain was observed in a study of beta chain features in type 1 diabetes. Worth noting for this clone: Its cognate antigen is unknown.

Per germline, CDR1 SGHRS and CDR2 YFSETQ. The length of the CDR3 is 15 residues. Trimming stripped 1 base from V and 6 bases from J, with 14 bases between. General study points: Shorter TCRB CDR3s, moderately but significantly so, were found in Type 1 diabetes patients in all four CD4+ subsets.

Expressed TCRB transcripts were sequenced because the isolated RNA had all been reverse transcribed beforehand. The repertoire was sequenced with immunoSEQ multiplex PCR; TCRdb's copy has only in-frame clones and lacks some. The sample records about 300,000 clones, around 7.8% being singletons. The chain joins TRBV5-1 to TRBJ1-5; tentatively, D is TRBD1 (5 bases). The source material was central memory CD4+ T cells from blood. The receptor was isolated from a woman younger than 30 in good health. The CDR3 DNA reads as TGCGCCAGCAGCTTGCTCCCCAGGGCCGGTCAGCCCCAGCATTTT. This sequence encodes CASSLLPRAGQPQHF.